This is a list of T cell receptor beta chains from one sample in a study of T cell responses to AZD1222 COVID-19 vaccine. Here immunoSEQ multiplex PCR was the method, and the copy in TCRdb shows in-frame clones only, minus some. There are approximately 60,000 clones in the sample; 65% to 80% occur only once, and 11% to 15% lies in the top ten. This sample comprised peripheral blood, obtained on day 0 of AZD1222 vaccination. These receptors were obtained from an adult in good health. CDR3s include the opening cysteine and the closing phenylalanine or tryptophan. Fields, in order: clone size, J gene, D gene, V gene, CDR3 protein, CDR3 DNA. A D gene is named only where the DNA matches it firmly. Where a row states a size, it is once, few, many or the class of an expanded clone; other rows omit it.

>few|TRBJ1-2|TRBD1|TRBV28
CASSGSGQQISRGYTF
TGTGCCAGCAGTGGTTCGGGACAGCAGATTTCCAGGGGCTACACCTTC
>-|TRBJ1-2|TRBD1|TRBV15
CATSRERGQGNYGYTF
TGTGCCACCAGCAGAGAAAGGGGACAGGGAAACTATGGCTACACCTTC
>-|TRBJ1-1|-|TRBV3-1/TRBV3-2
CASSQAGVEAFF
TGTGCCAGCAGCCAAGCAGGGGTTGAAGCTTTCTTT
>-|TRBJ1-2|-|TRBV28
CASSLNPSGYTF
TGTGCCAGCAGTTTGAACCCATCGGGCTACACCTTC
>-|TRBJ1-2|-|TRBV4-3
CASSQDMGLGGYTF
TGCGCCAGCAGCCAAGATATGGGGTTGGGCGGCTACACCTTC
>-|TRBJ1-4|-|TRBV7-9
CASSSINWATNEKLFF
TGTGCCAGCAGCTCCATTAATTGGGCCACTAATGAAAAACTGTTTTTT
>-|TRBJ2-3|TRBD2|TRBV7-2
CASSLAQAGVYTDTQYF
TGTGCCAGCAGCTTAGCCCAAGCGGGGGTTTACACAGATACGCAGTATTTT
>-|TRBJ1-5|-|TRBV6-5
CASRWQGDQPQHF
TGTGCCAGCCGTTGGCAGGGTGATCAGCCCCAGCATTTT
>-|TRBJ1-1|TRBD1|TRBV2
CASSKGTGQNLRANTEAFF
TGTGCCAGCAGTAAAGGGACAGGGCAAAATCTACGAGCGAACACTGAAGCTTTCTTT
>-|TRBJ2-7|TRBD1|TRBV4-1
CASSRDRQGRYEQYF
TGCGCCAGCAGCCGAGACCGACAGGGGAGGTACGAGCAGTACTTC
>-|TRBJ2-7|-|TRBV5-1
CASSLEGGLYEQYF
TGCGCCAGCAGCTTGGAGGGGGGGCTCTACGAGCAGTACTTC
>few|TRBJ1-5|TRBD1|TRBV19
CASSRDRGYNQPQHF
TGTGCCAGTAGTAGAGACAGGGGGTACAATCAGCCCCAGCATTTT
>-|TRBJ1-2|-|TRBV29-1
CSVAPGTGGRPTF
-
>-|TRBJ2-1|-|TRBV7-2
CASSLGGPSSYNEQFF
TGTGCCAGCAGCTTAGGCGGACCTAGCTCCTACAATGAGCAGTTCTTC
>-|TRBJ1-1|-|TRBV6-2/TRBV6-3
CASSFKIAAFF
TGTGCCAGCAGTTTTAAGATAGCGGCTTTCTTT
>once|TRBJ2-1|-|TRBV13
CASSFVGGVDEQFF
TGTGCCAGCAGCTTCGTTGGCGGGGTGGATGAGCAGTTCTTC
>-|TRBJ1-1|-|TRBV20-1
CSVWLNTEAFF
TGCAGTGTTTGGCTGAACACTGAAGCTTTCTTT
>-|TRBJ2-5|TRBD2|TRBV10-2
CASSDRSGGHQETQYF
TGCGCCAGCAGTGATCGTAGCGGGGGGCACCAAGAGACCCAGTACTTC
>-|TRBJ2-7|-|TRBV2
CASSETGRGSYEQYF
TGTGCCAGCAGTGAAACAGGGCGGGGGTCCTACGAGCAGTACTTC
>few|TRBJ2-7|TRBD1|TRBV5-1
CASSPDRVPYEQYF
TGCGCCAGCAGCCCGGACAGGGTCCCCTACGAGCAGTACTTC
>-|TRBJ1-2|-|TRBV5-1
CASSLALTGYGYTF
TGCGCCAGCAGCTTGGCATTAACCGGGTACGGCTACACCTTC
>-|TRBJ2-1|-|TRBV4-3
CASSRDQIINNEQFF
TGCGCCAGCAGCCGGGATCAAATTATAAACAATGAGCAGTTCTTC
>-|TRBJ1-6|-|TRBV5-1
CASSFQGSSYNSPLHF
TGCGCCAGCAGCTTTCAGGGAAGCTCCTATAATTCACCCCTCCACTTT
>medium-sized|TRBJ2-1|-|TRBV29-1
CSGGNNEQFF
TGCAGCGGGGGAAACAATGAGCAGTTCTTC
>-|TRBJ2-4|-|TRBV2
CASSVQATAKNIQYF
TGTGCCAGCAGTGTCCAGGCAACGGCCAAAAACATTCAGTACTTC
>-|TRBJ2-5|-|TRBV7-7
CASSSGRTAQETQYF
TGTGCTAGCAGCTCAGGAAGGACAGCCCAAGAGACCCAGTACTTC
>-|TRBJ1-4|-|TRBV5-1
CASRPATNEKLFF
TGCGCCAGCAGGCCAGCAACTAATGAAAAACTGTTTTTT
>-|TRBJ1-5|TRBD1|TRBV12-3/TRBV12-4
CASNRGGQPQHF
TGTGCCAGCAACAGGGGCGGTCAGCCCCAGCATTTT
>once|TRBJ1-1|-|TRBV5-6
CASTRDVDTEAFF
TGTGCCAGCACCCGAGACGTAGACACTGAAGCTTTCTTT
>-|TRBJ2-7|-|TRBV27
CASSFTGVSSYEQYF
TGTGCCAGCAGTTTTACGGGAGTCTCCTCCTACGAGCAGTACTTC
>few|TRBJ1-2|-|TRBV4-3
CASSVSRTNYGYTF
TGCGCCAGTTCCGTTTCTCGGACCAACTATGGCTACACCTTC
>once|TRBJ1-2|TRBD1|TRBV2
CASSVDWDRAATNYGYTF
TGTGCCAGCAGTGTCGACTGGGACAGGGCAGCAACTAACTATGGCTACACCTTC
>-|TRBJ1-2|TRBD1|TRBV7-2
CASSPQLGQGGNYGYTF
TGTGCCAGCAGCCCCCAACTAGGACAGGGCGGCAACTATGGCTACACCTTC
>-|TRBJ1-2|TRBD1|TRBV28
CASSPGTGVYGYTF
TGTGCCAGCAGTCCCGGGACAGGGGTATATGGCTACACCTTC
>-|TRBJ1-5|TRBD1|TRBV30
CAWSEGQGARQPQHF
TGTGCCTGGAGTGAGGGACAGGGGGCGAGGCAGCCCCAGCATTTT
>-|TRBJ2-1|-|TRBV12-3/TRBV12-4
CASSRGIEQFF
TGTGCCAGCAGTAGGGGGATTGAGCAGTTCTTC
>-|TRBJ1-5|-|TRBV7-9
CASSWGGGNQPQHF
TGTGCCAGCAGCTGGGGGGGAGGCAATCAGCCCCAGCATTTT
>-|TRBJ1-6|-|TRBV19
CASSIRLGAYSPLHF
TGTGCCAGTAGTATAAGACTCGGGGCTTATTCACCCCTCCACTTT
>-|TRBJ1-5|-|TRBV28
CASIGGNQPQHF
TGTGCCAGCATAGGGGGCAATCAGCCCCAGCATTTT
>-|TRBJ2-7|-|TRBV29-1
CSVEKGGPYEQYF
TGCAGCGTTGAAAAGGGGGGACCCTACGAGCAGTACTTC